The 31 T cell receptor beta chains below were found in one sample sequenced in a study of T cell changes during pregnancy in multiple sclerosis. The protocol was immunoSEQ multiplex PCR, while the TCRdb copy is restricted to in-frame clones and leaves out a portion. This table has 75,000 to 80,000 clones, 85% to 95% appearing once. This material consisted of peripheral blood, taken after pregnancy. The receptors here all came from a female donor in good health, enrolled as a control in a pregnancy study.

This chain uses TRBV15 with TRBJ2-7; 12 bases align to TRBD2. V dropped 0 bases and J dropped 8; count of bases not matched to a gene: 11. The germline V gene has CDR1 LNHNV and CDR2 YYDKDF (reference sequence). The CDR3 spans 17 residues. The CDR3 spells CATSRDSLLAGGQKQYF. CDR3 DNA sequence: TGTGCCACCAGCAGAGATTCCCTCCTAGCGGGAGGGCAGAAGCAGTACTTC.

The genes are TRBV15 and TRBJ1-6; D remains unclear. Germline V gene lookup returns CDR1 LNHNV and CDR2 YYDKDF (reference sequence). This CDR3 spans 17 amino acids. V was pared by 2 bases and J by 1 base, with 12 bases between. The CDR3 loop is CATSRYRSQSYNSPLHF. The CDR3 region has the DNA TGTGCCACCAGCAGATACAGATCACAGTCCTATAATTCACCCCTCCACTTT.

This chain joins TRBV6-5 and TRBJ2-7; possibly TRBD2 for D (5 bases). In germline, CDR1 is MNHEY, CDR2 SVGAGI. Between the trimmed V and J ends, which lost 4 bases and 2 bases, there was a span of 9 bases. This CDR3 contains 13 residues. The CDR3 sequence is CASSSGSPYEQYF. The CDR3 DNA is TGTGCCAGCAGTTCTGGGAGCCCCTACGAGCAGTACTTC.

This clone occurred once. The genes are TRBV5-1 and TRBJ2-2; TRBD2 might be the D (6 bases). The CDR3 has 16 amino acids. The V end was cut by 6 bases, the J end by 5 bases, with 20 bases between. Germline CDR1 SGHRS, CDR2 YFSETQ. The CDR3 sequence is CASTMEPGVRTGELFF. CDR3 coding DNA: TGCGCCAGCACAATGGAGCCGGGAGTCCGGACCGGGGAGCTGTTTTTT.

This chain links TRBV5-4 with TRBJ2-7; TRBD1 aligns across 8 bases. The germline V gene has CDR1 SGHNT and CDR2 YYREEE (reference sequence). The junction had 7 bases not matched to a gene; V was cut back by 4 bases and J by 4 bases. The CDR3 spans 14 residues. This chain's CDR3 is CASSPQGARYEQYF. For the CDR3, the DNA is TGTGCCAGCAGCCCCCAGGGGGCTCGATACGAGCAGTACTTC.

The chain has TRBV30 and TRBJ2-7, with 8 bases identical to TRBD2. With V trimmed by 4 bases and J by 3 bases, 5 bases remained unmatched. The CDR3 has 13 amino acids. The germline gives CDR1 GTSNPN, CDR2 SVGIG (reference sequence). CDR3 nucleotide sequence: TGTGCCTGGACTCGGGGGGGCCGCTACGAGCAGTACTTC. It encodes CAWTRGGRYEQYF. The whole variable domain, remainder taken from reference TRBV30 and TRBJ2-7, is SQTIHQWPATLVQPVGSPLSLECTVEGTSNPNLYWYRQAAGRGLQLLFYSVGIGQISSEVPQNLSASRPQDRQFILSSKKLLLSDSGFYLCAWTRGGRYEQYFGPGTRLTVT.

The V call is TRBV7-9, the J call TRBJ1-5; a possible D gene is TRBD1 (6 bases). V was pared by 3 bases and J by 0 bases, with 15 bases between. The CDR3 has 17 residues. Germline CDR1 is SEHNR and CDR2 is FQNEAQ (reference sequence). CDR3 in DNA: TGTGCCAGCAGCTTTAGTTGGAACAGGGATAGCAATCAGCCCCAGCATTTT. Amino acid sequence: CASSFSWNRDSNQPQHF.

V usage is TRBV19 and J usage is TRBJ2-7; 9 nucleotides agree with TRBD1. The junction had 11 bases not matched to a gene; V was cut back by 5 bases and J by 3 bases. The germline V gene encodes CDR1 LNHDA and CDR2 SQIVND (reference sequence). The CDR3 is made up of 16 amino acids. DNA of the CDR3: TGTGCCAGTAGTGCGCCCCGGGACAGGGCGCACTACGAGCAGTACTTC. Its protein is CASSAPRDRAHYEQYF.

The chain combines TRBV18 with TRBJ1-2, with D possibly TRBD1 on 6 matching bases. This CDR3 has 14 residues. The V end lost 2 bases, the J end lost 6 bases, and 13 bases lay between the germline ends. Germline V gives CDR1 KGHSH, CDR2 LQKENI. This chain's CDR3 is CASSPTGKVDGYTF. CDR3 sequence (DNA): TGTGCCAGCTCACCAACAGGGAAAGTGGATGGCTACACCTTC.

The chain recombines TRBV7-3 with TRBJ2-1, with 8 bases aligning to TRBD1. Germline V gives CDR1 SGHTA, CDR2 FQGTGA. V dropped 5 bases and J dropped 6; count of bases not matched to a gene: 6. CDR3 length: 14 amino acids. The CDR3 bases are TGTGCCAGCAGCAGCCGACAGGGGAGCAATGAGCAGTTCTTC. It translates to CASSSRQGSNEQFF.

The chain recombines TRBV5-6 with TRBJ2-3; D perhaps matches TRBD2 (5 bases). Germline CDR1 reads SGHDT; CDR2 reads YYEEEE. Trimming removed 4 bases at V and 1 base at J, with 16 bases between. This CDR3 region has 16 residues. CDR3 DNA: TGTGCCAGCAGCCCCACCCCGGGGTGGGGCACAGATACGCAGTATTTT. Translating it yields CASSPTPGWGTDTQYF.

This chain connects TRBV6-1 to TRBJ2-7; 11 bases are shared with TRBD2. The CDR3 spans 17 residues. Trimming took 0 bases from V and 5 from J; bases not matched to a gene: 9. Germline V lookup: CDR1 MNHNS, CDR2 SASEGT. The CDR3 protein is CASSEAGLAGGRDEQYF. The CDR3 DNA reads TGTGCCAGCAGTGAAGCGGGGTTAGCGGGGGGGCGGGACGAGCAGTACTTC.

This clone was counted a single time. V is TRBV6-4 and J is TRBJ1-1; a weak D match, TRBD1 (5 bases). V was shortened by 5 bases and J by 6 bases, with 19 bases between the two germline ends. The V gene's germline CDR1 is MRHNA and CDR2 SNTAGT. The length of the CDR3 is 15 residues. CDR3 DNA sequence: TGTGCCAGCAGTCTCACCAGGGAGGTAGGGGCTGAAGCTTTCTTT. Amino acids: CASSLTREVGAEAFF.

The genes are TRBV30 and TRBJ1-3, with D possibly TRBD1 on 6 matching bases. The CDR3 is 16 amino acids. Germline CDR1 GTSNPN, CDR2 SVGIG (reference sequence). Trimming stripped 4 bases from V and 0 bases from J, with 16 bases between. The CDR3 nucleotides are TGTGCCTGGATGCAGGGGCGCTTATCCTCTGGAAACACCATATATTTT. Translating it yields CAWMQGRLSSGNTIYF. The whole variable domain, filled in from reference TRBV30 and TRBJ1-3, reads SQTIHQWPATLVQPVGSPLSLECTVEGTSNPNLYWYRQAAGRGLQLLFYSVGIGQISSEVPQNLSASRPQDRQFILSSKKLLLSDSGFYLCAWMQGRLSSGNTIYFGEGSWLTVV.

The chain uses TRBV12-5 and TRBJ1-6; the match to TRBD1 covers 11 bases. The CDR3 is 18 amino acids. Germline lookup yields CDR1 LGHNT and CDR2 FRNRAP. With V trimmed by 0 bases and J by 8 bases, 9 bases remained unmatched. The CDR3 sequence: CASGLVRLGTGGYSPLHF. In nucleotides, the CDR3 is TGTGCTAGTGGTTTGGTACGGTTGGGGACAGGGGGATATTCACCCCTCCACTTT.

The chain has TRBV19 and TRBJ2-7; weak D call: TRBD2 (6 bases). The CDR3 sequence is 13 residues long. V lost 5 bases, J lost 5 bases, and 13 bases lay in between. The germline V gene encodes CDR1 LNHDA and CDR2 SQIVND (reference sequence). The DNA for the CDR3 is TGTGCCAGTAGTTCGGGGGTAGTAAACGAGCAGTACTTC. Protein: CASSSGVVNEQYF.

This clone was found a few times. The chain employs TRBV6-5 and TRBJ2-1, with TRBD1 identical over 11 bases. Per the germline V gene, CDR1 is MNHEY and CDR2 is SVGAGI. The ends lost 2 bases at V and 10 bases at J; junction bases unmatched: 4. CDR3 length equals 14 residues. This chain's CDR3 is CASSYGTGGWEQFF. The CDR3, as DNA: TGTGCCAGCAGTTACGGGACAGGGGGTTGGGAGCAGTTCTTC.

The DNA of the CDR3 is TGCGCCAGCAGCTCAAGGGGATCTGAAGCTTTCTTT. It yields the protein CASSSRGSEAFF. The V and J genes are TRBV5-1 and TRBJ1-1; D might be TRBD1 (5 bases). The CDR3 sequence is 12 residues long. V gave up 3 bases and J gave up 6 bases, with 9 bases separating them. Per germline, CDR1 SGHRS and CDR2 YFSETQ.

The chain couples TRBV18 to TRBJ2-5, with 14 nucleotides matching TRBD2. V lost 4 bases and J lost 9; bases outside the gene matches: 10. This CDR3 comprises 16 residues. Germline values: CDR1 KGHSH, CDR2 LQKENI. CDR3 DNA sequence: TGTGCCAGCTCACGGACTAGCGGGGGGCTAGAGGTTGCCCAGTACTTC. Translated: CASSRTSGGLEVAQYF.

The chain joins TRBV6-1 to TRBJ2-5; D unresolved. This CDR3 is built from 14 residues. V was cut by 6 bases and J by 1 base, with 12 bases left in between. Germline CDR1 and CDR2: MNHNS and SASEGT. The CDR3 sequence is CASRVSGSQETQYF. The CDR3 DNA sequence: TGTGCCAGCAGGGTATCCGGGTCCCAAGAGACCCAGTACTTC.

This clone occurred a few times. The chain has TRBV4-3 and TRBJ2-7, with D maybe TRBD1 (6 bases). CDR3 length: 14 residues. The germline V and J ends were trimmed by 0 bases and 3 bases, with 9 bases remaining between them. Germline V gene data show CDR1 as LGHNA and CDR2 as YSLEER. Written as DNA, the CDR3 is TGCGCCAGCAGCCAAGATAGGACAGACTACGAGCAGTACTTC. Protein: CASSQDRTDYEQYF.

This rearrangement joins TRBV6-5 to TRBJ2-3; a weak D match, TRBD1 (6 bases). V dropped 5 bases and J dropped 2 bases, with 11 bases sitting between them. This CDR3 spans 14 amino acids. Germline V gene lookup returns CDR1 MNHEY and CDR2 SVGAGI. CDR3 loop: CASSRTVLTDTQYF. CDR3 coding DNA: TGTGCCAGCAGTCGGACAGTACTCACAGATACGCAGTATTTT.

As for this clone: Within the sample, other DNA sequences also encode this same CDR3. The V call is TRBV11-2, the J call TRBJ2-7; D gene unclear. Trimming removed 0 bases at V and 4 bases at J, with 7 bases between. This CDR3 contains 13 residues. CDR1 and CDR2 from the germline V gene are SGHAT and FQNNGV. The CDR3 DNA reads TGTGCCAGCAGCTTAGACAGATTATACGAGCAGTACTTC. Encoded protein: CASSLDRLYEQYF.

The chain recombines TRBV7-9 with TRBJ2-1; 11 bases line up with TRBD2. V shed 9 bases and J 7 bases; nucleotides not matched to a gene: 5. There are 13 residues in the CDR3. Germline-derived CDR1 and CDR2 are SEHNR and FQNEAQ (reference sequence). CDR3 in amino acids: CASLLAGGNEQFF. The CDR3 DNA is TGTGCCAGTCTGCTAGCGGGGGGTAATGAGCAGTTCTTC.

The V call is TRBV28, the J call TRBJ1-1; 7 bases fit TRBD1. CDR3 length equals 13 residues. V gave up 5 bases and J gave up 10 bases; unmatched junction bases: 10. The germline CDR1 and CDR2 sequences are MDHEN and SYDVKM. DNA of the CDR3: TGTGCCAGCAGTCCCCCGGGACAGAAGGCAGCTTTCTTT. Its protein product is CASSPPGQKAAFF.

The chain employs TRBV30 and TRBJ1-5; TRBD1 matches 7 bases. The CDR3 totals 12 residues. The germline CDR1 and CDR2 sequences are GTSNPN and SVGIG (reference sequence). V was pared by 1 base and J by 6 bases, with 0 bases of the junction left unmatched. The CDR3, as DNA: TGTGCCTGGAGTGCAGGGGGTCAGCCCCAGCATTTT. Its protein product is CAWSAGGQPQHF.

The chain's CDR3 is CASSAGTGTDTQYF. As DNA, the CDR3 is TGTGCCAGCAGCGCCGGGACAGGGACAGATACGCAGTATTTT. The V call is TRBV7-8, the J call TRBJ2-3; TRBD1 matches 9 bases. V shed 5 bases, J shed 3 bases, and the junction held 3 bases outside the gene matches. Germline-derived CDR1 and CDR2 are SGHVS and FQNEAQ. The CDR3 sequence is 14 residues long.

This rearrangement joins TRBV5-5 to TRBJ1-1; D is perhaps TRBD1 (6 bases). Per the germline V gene, CDR1 is SGHKS and CDR2 is YYEKEE (reference sequence). V lost 4 bases to trimming and J lost 4 bases, with 17 bases between them. This CDR3 is built from 15 residues. The CDR3 sequence is CASSPLQGYVTEAFF. The CDR3 coding sequence is TGTGCCAGCAGCCCCTTACAGGGATACGTCACTGAAGCTTTCTTT.

The chain is built from TRBV27 and TRBJ2-7, with 7 positions matching TRBD1. Per the germline V gene, CDR1 is MNHEY and CDR2 is SMNVEV (reference sequence). Germline trimming cut 6 bases from V and 4 bases from J; bases unmatched to any gene: 15. This CDR3 has 16 amino acids. The DNA for the CDR3 is TGTGCCAGCAGCCCAATCGATAGGACAGGCGCATACGAGCAGTACTTC. Translation: CASSPIDRTGAYEQYF.

As DNA, the CDR3 is TGCGCCAGCAGCCTAGAACAGGGGTCCAATGAGCAGTTCTTC. Translated, it gives CASSLEQGSNEQFF. This rearrangement joins TRBV5-1 to TRBJ2-1, with 7 bases identical to TRBD1. Trimming removed 4 bases from V and 6 bases from J; junction bases left unmatched: 7. CDR3 size: 14 residues. Germline V gene lookup returns CDR1 SGHRS and CDR2 YFSETQ. The whole variable domain, remainder taken from reference TRBV5-1 and TRBJ2-1, is KAGVTQTPRYLIKTRGQQVTLSCSPISGHRSVSWYQQTPGQGLQFLFEYFSETQRNKGNFPGRFSGRQFSNSRSEMNVSTLELGDSALYLCASSLEQGSNEQFFGPGTRLTVL.

The chain combines TRBV7-9 with TRBJ1-3; D uncertain. Germline V gene lookup returns CDR1 SEHNR and CDR2 FQNEAQ (reference sequence). With 4 bases removed from V and 6 bases from J, the gap between germline ends came to 10 bases. The CDR3 has 13 amino acids. In DNA form, the CDR3 reads TGTGCCAGCAGCTCTACCGCCTTAAACACCATATATTTT. Residues: CASSSTALNTIYF.